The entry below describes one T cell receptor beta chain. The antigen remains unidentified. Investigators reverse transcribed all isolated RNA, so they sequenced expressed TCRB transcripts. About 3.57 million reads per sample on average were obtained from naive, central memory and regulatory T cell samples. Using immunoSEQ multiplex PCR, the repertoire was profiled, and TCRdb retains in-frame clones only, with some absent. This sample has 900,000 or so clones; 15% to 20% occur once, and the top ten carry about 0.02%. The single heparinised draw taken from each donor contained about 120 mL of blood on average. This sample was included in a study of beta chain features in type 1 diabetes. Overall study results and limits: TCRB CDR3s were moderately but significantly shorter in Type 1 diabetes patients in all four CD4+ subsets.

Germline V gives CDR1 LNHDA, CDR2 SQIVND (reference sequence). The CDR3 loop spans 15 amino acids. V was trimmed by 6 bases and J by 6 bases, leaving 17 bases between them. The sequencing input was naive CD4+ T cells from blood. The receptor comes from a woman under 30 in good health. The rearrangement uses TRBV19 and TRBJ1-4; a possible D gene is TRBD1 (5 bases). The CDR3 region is CASSGSQAHDEKLFF. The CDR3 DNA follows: TGTGCCAGTAGCGGCTCACAGGCACATGATGAAAAACTGTTTTTT.